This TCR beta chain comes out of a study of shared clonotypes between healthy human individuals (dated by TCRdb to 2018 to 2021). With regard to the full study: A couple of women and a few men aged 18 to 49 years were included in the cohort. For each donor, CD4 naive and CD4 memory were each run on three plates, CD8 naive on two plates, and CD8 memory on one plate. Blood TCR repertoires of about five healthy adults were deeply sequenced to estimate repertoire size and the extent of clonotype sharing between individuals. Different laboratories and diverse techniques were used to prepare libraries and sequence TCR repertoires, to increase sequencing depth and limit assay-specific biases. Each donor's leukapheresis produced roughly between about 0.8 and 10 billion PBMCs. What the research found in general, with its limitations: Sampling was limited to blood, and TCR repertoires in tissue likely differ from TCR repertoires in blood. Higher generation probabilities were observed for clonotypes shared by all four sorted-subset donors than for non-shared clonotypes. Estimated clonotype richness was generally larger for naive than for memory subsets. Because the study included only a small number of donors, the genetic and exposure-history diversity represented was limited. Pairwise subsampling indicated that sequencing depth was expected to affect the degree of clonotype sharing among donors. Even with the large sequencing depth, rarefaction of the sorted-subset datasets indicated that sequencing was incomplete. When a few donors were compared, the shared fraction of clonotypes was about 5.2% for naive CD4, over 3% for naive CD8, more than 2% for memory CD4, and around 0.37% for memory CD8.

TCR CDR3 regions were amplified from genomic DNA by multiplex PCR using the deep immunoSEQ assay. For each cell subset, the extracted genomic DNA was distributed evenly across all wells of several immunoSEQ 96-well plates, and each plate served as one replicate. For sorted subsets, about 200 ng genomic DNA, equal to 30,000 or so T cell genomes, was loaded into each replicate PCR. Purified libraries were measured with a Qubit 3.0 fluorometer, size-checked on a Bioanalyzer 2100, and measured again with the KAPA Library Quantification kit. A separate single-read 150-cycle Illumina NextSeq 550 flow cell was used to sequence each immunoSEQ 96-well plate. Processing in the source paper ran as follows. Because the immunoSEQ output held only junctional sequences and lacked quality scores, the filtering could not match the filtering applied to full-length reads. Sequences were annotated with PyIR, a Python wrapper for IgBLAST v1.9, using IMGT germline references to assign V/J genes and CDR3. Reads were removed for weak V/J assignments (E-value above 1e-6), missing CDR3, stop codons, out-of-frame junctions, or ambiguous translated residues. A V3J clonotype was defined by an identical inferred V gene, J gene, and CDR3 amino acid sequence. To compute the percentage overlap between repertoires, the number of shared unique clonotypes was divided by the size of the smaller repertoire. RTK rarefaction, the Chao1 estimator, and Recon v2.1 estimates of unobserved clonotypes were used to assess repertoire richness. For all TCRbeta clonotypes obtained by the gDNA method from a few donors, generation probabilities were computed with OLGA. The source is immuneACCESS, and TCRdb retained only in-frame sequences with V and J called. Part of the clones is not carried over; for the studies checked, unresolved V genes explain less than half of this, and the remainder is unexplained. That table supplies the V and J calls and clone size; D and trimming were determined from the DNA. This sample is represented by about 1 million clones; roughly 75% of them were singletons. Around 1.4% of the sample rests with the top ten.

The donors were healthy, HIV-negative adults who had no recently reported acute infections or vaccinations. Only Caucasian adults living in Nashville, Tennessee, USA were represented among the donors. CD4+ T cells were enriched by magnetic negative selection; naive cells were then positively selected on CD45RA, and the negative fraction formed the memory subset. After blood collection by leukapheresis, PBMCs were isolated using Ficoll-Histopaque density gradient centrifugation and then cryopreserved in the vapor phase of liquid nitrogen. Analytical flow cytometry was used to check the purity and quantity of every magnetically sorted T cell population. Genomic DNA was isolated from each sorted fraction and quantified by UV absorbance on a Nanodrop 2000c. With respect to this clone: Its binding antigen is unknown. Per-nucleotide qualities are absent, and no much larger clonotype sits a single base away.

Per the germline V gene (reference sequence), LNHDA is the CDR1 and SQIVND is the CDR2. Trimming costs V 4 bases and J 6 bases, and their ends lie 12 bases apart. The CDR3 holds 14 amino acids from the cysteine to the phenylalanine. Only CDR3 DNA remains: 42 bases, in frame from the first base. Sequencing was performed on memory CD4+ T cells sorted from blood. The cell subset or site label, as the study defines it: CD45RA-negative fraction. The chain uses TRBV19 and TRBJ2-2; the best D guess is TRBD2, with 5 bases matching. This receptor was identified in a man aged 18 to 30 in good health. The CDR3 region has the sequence CASSKLVSAGELFF. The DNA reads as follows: TGTGCCAGTAGTAAACTAGTTTCAGCCGGGGAGCTGTTTTTT. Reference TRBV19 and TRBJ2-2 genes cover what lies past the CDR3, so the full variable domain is DGGITQSPKYLFRKEGQNVTLSCEQNLNHDAMYWYRQDPGQGLRLIYYSQIVNDFQKGDIAEGYSVSREKKESFPLTVTSAQKNPTAFYLCASSKLVSAGELFFGEGSRLTVL.